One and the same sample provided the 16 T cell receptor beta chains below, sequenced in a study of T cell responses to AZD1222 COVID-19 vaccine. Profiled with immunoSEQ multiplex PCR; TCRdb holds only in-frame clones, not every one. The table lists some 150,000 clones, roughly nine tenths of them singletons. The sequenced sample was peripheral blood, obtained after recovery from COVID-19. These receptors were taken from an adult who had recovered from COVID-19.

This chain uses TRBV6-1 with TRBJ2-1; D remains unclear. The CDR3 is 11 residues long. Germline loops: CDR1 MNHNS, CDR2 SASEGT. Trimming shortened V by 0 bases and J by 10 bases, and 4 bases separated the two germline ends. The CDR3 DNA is TGTGCCAGCAGTGAAGCTGGGGAGCAGTTCTTC. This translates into CASSEAGEQFF.

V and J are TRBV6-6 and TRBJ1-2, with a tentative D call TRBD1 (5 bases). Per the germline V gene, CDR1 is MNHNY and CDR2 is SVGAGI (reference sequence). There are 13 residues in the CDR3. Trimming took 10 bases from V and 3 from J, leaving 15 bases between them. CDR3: CATTGLLDYGYTF. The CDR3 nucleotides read TGTGCCACCACGGGACTTTTAGACTATGGCTACACCTTC.

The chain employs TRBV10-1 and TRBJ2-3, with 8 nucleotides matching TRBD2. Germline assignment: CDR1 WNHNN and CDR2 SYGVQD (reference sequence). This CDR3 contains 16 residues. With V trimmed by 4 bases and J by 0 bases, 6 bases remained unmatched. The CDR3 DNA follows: TGCGCCAGCAGTGCATTAGCGGGACCCAGCACAGATACGCAGTATTTT. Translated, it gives CASSALAGPSTDTQYF.

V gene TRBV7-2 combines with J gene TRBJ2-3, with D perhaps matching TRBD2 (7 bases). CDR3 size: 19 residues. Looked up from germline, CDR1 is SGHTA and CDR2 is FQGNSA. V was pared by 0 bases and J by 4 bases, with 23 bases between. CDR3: CASSLAPPAGEGVSDTQYF. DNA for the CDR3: TGTGCCAGCAGCTTAGCCCCCCCGGCGGGAGAGGGGGTGTCAGATACGCAGTATTTT.

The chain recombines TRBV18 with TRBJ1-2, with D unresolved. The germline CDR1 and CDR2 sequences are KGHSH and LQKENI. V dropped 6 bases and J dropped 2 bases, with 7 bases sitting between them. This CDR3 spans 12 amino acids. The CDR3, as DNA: TGTGCCAGCTCCGACGAAAACTATGGCTACACCTTC. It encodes CASSDENYGYTF.

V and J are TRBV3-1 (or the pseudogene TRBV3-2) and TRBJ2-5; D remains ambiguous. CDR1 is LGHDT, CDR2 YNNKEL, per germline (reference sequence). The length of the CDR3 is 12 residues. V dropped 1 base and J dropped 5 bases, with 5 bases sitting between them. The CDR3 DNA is TGTGCCAGCAGCCAAGGGGCGGAGACCCAGTACTTC. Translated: CASSQGAETQYF.

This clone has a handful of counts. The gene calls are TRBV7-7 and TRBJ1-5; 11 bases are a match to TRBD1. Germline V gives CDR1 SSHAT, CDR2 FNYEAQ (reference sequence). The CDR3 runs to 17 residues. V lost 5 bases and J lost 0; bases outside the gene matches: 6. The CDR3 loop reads CASSKGQGGCSNQPQHF. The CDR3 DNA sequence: TGTGCCAGCAGCAAGGGACAGGGGGGTTGTAGCAATCAGCCCCAGCATTTT. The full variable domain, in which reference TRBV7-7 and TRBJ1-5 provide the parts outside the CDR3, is GAGVSQSPRYKVTKRGQDVTLRCDPISSHATLYWYQQALGQGPEFLTYFNYEAQPDKSGLPSDRFSAERPEGSISTLTIQRTEQRDSAMYRCASSKGQGGCSNQPQHFGDGTRLSIL.

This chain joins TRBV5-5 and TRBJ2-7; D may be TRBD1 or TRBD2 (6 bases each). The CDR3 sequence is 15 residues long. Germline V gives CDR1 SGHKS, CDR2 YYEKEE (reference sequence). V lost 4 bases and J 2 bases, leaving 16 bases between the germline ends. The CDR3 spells CASSGGAEGAYEQYF. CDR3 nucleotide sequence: TGTGCCAGCAGCGGCGGGGCGGAGGGGGCCTACGAGCAGTACTTC.

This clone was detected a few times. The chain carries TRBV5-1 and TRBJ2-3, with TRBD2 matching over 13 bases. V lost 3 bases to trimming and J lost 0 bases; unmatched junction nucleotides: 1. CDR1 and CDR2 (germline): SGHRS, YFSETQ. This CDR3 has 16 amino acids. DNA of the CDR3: TGCGCCAGCAGCTCACTAGCGGGGGGGAGCACAGATACGCAGTATTTT. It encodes CASSSLAGGSTDTQYF.

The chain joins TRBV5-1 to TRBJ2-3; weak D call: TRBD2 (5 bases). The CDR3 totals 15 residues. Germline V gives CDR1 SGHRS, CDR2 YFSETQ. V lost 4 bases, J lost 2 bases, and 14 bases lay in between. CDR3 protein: CASSPGLAVTDTQYF. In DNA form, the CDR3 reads TGCGCCAGCAGCCCCGGACTGGCGGTCACAGATACGCAGTATTTT.

CDR3 residues: CASSPRTGIGSPLHF. CDR3 in DNA: TGTGCCAGCAGCCCCCGGACAGGGATAGGTTCACCCCTCCACTTT. The chain carries TRBV7-2 and TRBJ1-6; 8 bases are a match to TRBD1. Germline V gene sequence: CDR1 SGHTA, CDR2 FQGNSA. This CDR3 has 15 residues. The J segment lost 9 bases and the V segment lost 5 bases, leaving 9 bases of the junction unmatched. Complete variable domain (other parts from reference TRBV7-2 and TRBJ1-6): GAGVSQSPSNKVTEKGKDVELRCDPISGHTALYWYRQSLGQGLEFLIYFQGNSAPDKSGLPSDRFSAERTGGSVSTLTIQRTQQEDSAVYLCASSPRTGIGSPLHFGNGTRLTVT.

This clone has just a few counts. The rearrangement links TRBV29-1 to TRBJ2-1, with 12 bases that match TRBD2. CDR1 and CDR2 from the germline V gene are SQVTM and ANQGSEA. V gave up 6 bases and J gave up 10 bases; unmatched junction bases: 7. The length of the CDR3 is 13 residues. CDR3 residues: CSVASGLAGEQFF. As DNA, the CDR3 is TGCAGCGTCGCCTCCGGACTAGCGGGAGAGCAGTTCTTC.

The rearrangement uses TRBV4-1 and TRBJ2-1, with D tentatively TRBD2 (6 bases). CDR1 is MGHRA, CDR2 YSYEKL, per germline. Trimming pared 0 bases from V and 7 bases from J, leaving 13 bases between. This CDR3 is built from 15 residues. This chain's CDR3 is CASSQEAGRSNEQFF. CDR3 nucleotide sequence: TGCGCCAGCAGCCAAGAGGCGGGGAGAAGTAATGAGCAGTTCTTC.

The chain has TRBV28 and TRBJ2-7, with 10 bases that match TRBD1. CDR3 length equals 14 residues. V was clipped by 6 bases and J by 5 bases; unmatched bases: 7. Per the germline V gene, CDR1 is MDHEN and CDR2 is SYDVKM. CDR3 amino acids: CASRTGGAADEQYF. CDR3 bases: TGTGCCAGCAGGACAGGGGGCGCGGCCGACGAGCAGTACTTC. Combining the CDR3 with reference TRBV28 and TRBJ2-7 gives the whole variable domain DVKVTQSSRYLVKRTGEKVFLECVQDMDHENMFWYRQDPGLGLRLIYFSYDVKMKEKGDIPEGYSVSREKKERFSLILESASTNQTSMYLCASRTGGAADEQYFGPGTRLTVT.

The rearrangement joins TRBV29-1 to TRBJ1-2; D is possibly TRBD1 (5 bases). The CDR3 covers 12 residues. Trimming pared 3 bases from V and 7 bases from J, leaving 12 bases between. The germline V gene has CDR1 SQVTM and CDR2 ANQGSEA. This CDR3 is CSVETRGFGYTF. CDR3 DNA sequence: TGCAGCGTTGAGACAAGGGGCTTTGGCTACACCTTC.

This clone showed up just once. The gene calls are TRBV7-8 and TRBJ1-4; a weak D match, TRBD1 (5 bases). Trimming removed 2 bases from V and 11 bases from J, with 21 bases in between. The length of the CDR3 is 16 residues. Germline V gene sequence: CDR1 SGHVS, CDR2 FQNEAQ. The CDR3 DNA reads TGTGCCAGCAGCTTAACGGGGACCCACAGTCCCTTGAAACTGTTTTTT. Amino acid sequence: CASSLTGTHSPLKLFF.